A selection of T cell receptor beta chains follows, all from one sample in a study of cytomegalovirus exposure and HLA in healthy donors. TCRdb keeps only in-frame clones here, not all; method: immunoSEQ multiplex PCR. Among 160,000 or so clones listed, roughly four fifths were seen once. The sample comprised PBMCs. These receptors originate from a woman between 50 and 59 years old in good health and CMV-seronegative. Both conserved end residues are part of each CDR3. D genes are given only for firm matches. Clone size is given for some rows only: seen once, a few or many times, or a class if the clone is expanded.

v_call: TRBV2; j_call: TRBJ1-2; d_call: -; clone_size: -; cdr3_nt: TGTGCCAGCAGTGAACGGGGTAACTATGGCTACACCTTC; cdr3_aa: CASSERGNYGYTF
v_call: TRBV5-6; j_call: TRBJ2-5; d_call: -; clone_size: -; cdr3_nt: TGTGCCAGCAGCTTCTCGGTTTGGGAGACCCAGTACTTC; cdr3_aa: CASSFSVWETQYF
v_call: TRBV13; j_call: TRBJ2-1; d_call: -; clone_size: -; cdr3_nt: TGTGCCAGCAGCCCTGGGCGGGATGAGCAGTTCTTC; cdr3_aa: CASSPGRDEQFF
v_call: TRBV28; j_call: TRBJ1-5; d_call: -; clone_size: -; cdr3_nt: TGTGCCAGCAGCTTGACAGCTCAGCCCCAGCATTTT; cdr3_aa: CASSLTAQPQHF
v_call: TRBV4-3; j_call: TRBJ1-2; d_call: -; clone_size: -; cdr3_nt: TGCGCCAGCAGCCAAGATGTGGGAAGAGGGAATGGCTACACCTTC; cdr3_aa: CASSQDVGRGNGYTF
v_call: TRBV5-5; j_call: TRBJ1-1; d_call: -; clone_size: -; cdr3_nt: TGTGCCAGCAGCTTGATGAGCTTT; cdr3_aa: CASSLMSF
v_call: TRBV19; j_call: TRBJ2-7; d_call: -; clone_size: -; cdr3_nt: TGTGCCAGTAGTATAACGGCCAGGTTCTACGAGCAGTACTTC; cdr3_aa: CASSITARFYEQYF
v_call: TRBV5-6; j_call: TRBJ1-1; d_call: TRBD1; clone_size: -; cdr3_nt: TGTGCCAGCAGCGCCGACAGGGGGCTGAACACTGAAGCTTTCTTT; cdr3_aa: CASSADRGLNTEAFF
v_call: TRBV4-3; j_call: TRBJ2-2; d_call: TRBD1; clone_size: -; cdr3_nt: TGCGCCAGCAGCCAAGATTGGGACAGGGTCAACACCGGGGAGCTGTTTTTT; cdr3_aa: CASSQDWDRVNTGELFF
v_call: TRBV28; j_call: TRBJ2-1; d_call: TRBD1; clone_size: -; cdr3_nt: TGTGCCAGCAGGGGACAGGGGAGGGACAATGAGCAGTTCTTC; cdr3_aa: CASRGQGRDNEQFF
v_call: TRBV10-3; j_call: TRBJ2-7; d_call: -; clone_size: -; cdr3_nt: TGTGCCATCAGTGAGGAGAACTACGAGCAGTACTTC; cdr3_aa: CAISEENYEQYF
v_call: TRBV6-5; j_call: TRBJ1-5; d_call: -; clone_size: -; cdr3_nt: TGTGCCAGCAGCCCGCGGGGAGGGGCTAATCAGCCCCAGCATTTT; cdr3_aa: CASSPRGGANQPQHF
v_call: TRBV7-2; j_call: TRBJ2-4; d_call: -; clone_size: -; cdr3_nt: TGTGCCAGCAGCGTGAGAAACAAAAACATTCAGTACTTC; cdr3_aa: CASSVRNKNIQYF
v_call: TRBV5-6; j_call: TRBJ2-4; d_call: -; clone_size: -; cdr3_nt: TGTGCCAGCAGCCCGTGGGGGGGCGAGATATACATTCAGTACTTC; cdr3_aa: CASSPWGGEIYIQYF
v_call: TRBV28; j_call: TRBJ2-7; d_call: -; clone_size: few; cdr3_nt: TGTGCCAGCCGAACGCCGGTTACCTACGAGCAGTACTTC; cdr3_aa: CASRTPVTYEQYF
v_call: TRBV10-1; j_call: TRBJ2-1; d_call: TRBD2; clone_size: -; cdr3_nt: TGCGCCAGCAGTGGGACTAGCGGCCCTAGCTCCTACAATGAGCAGTTCTTC; cdr3_aa: CASSGTSGPSSYNEQFF
v_call: TRBV7-2; j_call: TRBJ1-3; d_call: -; clone_size: -; cdr3_nt: TGTGCCAGCAGGCTAGACAGTAGGGGAAACACCATATATTTT; cdr3_aa: CASRLDSRGNTIYF
v_call: TRBV28; j_call: TRBJ2-7; d_call: -; clone_size: -; cdr3_nt: TGTGCCAGCAGTGCCCCAGGGGGGCACGAGCAGTACTTC; cdr3_aa: CASSAPGGHEQYF
v_call: TRBV18; j_call: TRBJ2-4; d_call: -; clone_size: -; cdr3_nt: TGTGCCAGCACCCCAGCGCTAGCCAAAAACATTCAGTACTTC; cdr3_aa: CASTPALAKNIQYF
v_call: TRBV19; j_call: TRBJ2-5; d_call: -; clone_size: -; cdr3_nt: TGTGCCAGTAGTATTCGCCAGGGCTACCAAGAGACCCAGTACTTC; cdr3_aa: CASSIRQGYQETQYF
v_call: TRBV29-1; j_call: TRBJ1-5; d_call: -; clone_size: -; cdr3_nt: TGCAGCCCGGAGGGGTGGCAGCCAGGCAATCAGCCCCAGCATTTT; cdr3_aa: CSPEGWQPGNQPQHF
v_call: TRBV4-2; j_call: TRBJ1-2; d_call: TRBD1; clone_size: -; cdr3_nt: TGTGCCAGCAGCCAACCGGACAGGGCACACGGCTACACCTTC; cdr3_aa: CASSQPDRAHGYTF